This T cell receptor beta chain is drawn from a study of post-analysis software for immune sequencing data. Study-wide context: Relapsing-remitting, secondary progressive and progressive-relapsing forms of multiple sclerosis all featured among disease courses.

Regarding this clonotype: Its specificity is unknown.

cDNA libraries of TCR beta carried unique molecular identifiers. TCRdb re-called the PCR reads with MiXCR, one entry per CDR3 protein. Of 800,000 to 950,000 distinct CDR3 sequences listed, 53% are singletons. Study-wide results and limits: With TRBV5-6, TRBV5-1 and TRBV20-1 included, about five TRBV segments were more frequent in patients than in controls.

V lost 7 bases and J 5 bases, leaving 8 bases between the germline ends. The germline V gene has CDR1 MNHEY and CDR2 SMNVEV (reference sequence). The CDR3 contains 12 residues. The sample taken for sequencing was blood. This sequence was found in a girl between 5 and 17 years old with multiple sclerosis. This sequence joins TRBV27 and TRBJ1-4; D is unresolved. The CDR3 DNA is TGTGCCAGCAAACATCCCAATGAAAAACTGTTTTTT. As protein: CASKHPNEKLFF.